Listed below are T cell receptor beta chains from one sample, sequenced in a study of cytomegalovirus exposure and HLA in healthy donors. Libraries were prepared by immunoSEQ multiplex PCR; TCRdb keeps only in-frame clonotypes and omits some of them. With 130,000 to 150,000 clones in the sample, the ten largest clones hold approximately 0.88%. Source material: PBMCs. The receptors stem from a male donor in good health and CMV-seronegative. The CDR3 runs from the conserved cysteine through the conserved F or W. The D gene is left open where the match is weak.

v_call	d_call	j_call	cdr3_aa	cdr3_nt
TRBV4-2	NA	TRBJ1-4	CASSQGIGRTTNEKLFF	TGTGCCAGCAGCCAAGGAATTGGCCGAACAACTAATGAAAAACTGTTTTTT
TRBV6-5	NA	TRBJ2-3	CATWGPGSTDTQYF	TGTGCCACCTGGGGCCCCGGGAGCACAGATACGCAGTATTTT
TRBV27	TRBD1	TRBJ1-4	CASNSPGQGVEKLFF	TGTGCCAGCAACTCACCGGGACAGGGCGTTGAAAAACTGTTTTTT
TRBV30	NA	TRBJ2-5	CAWSVGVGETQYF	TGTGCCTGGAGTGTGGGAGTTGGAGAGACCCAGTACTTC
TRBV28	NA	TRBJ1-2	CASSLPGQGLNYGYTF	TGTGCCAGCAGTTTACCCGGGCAGGGACTTAACTATGGCTACACCTTC
TRBV18	TRBD1	TRBJ1-1	CASSRDRNVNEAFF	TGTGCCAGCTCACGGGACAGGAACGTAAATGAAGCTTTCTTT
TRBV5-5	NA	TRBJ2-7	CASSLGTSGTYEQYF	TGTGCCAGCAGCTTGGGCACGAGTGGTACCTACGAGCAGTACTTC
TRBV5-1	NA	TRBJ2-5	CASSVHPAETQYF	TGCGCCAGCAGTGTGCATCCAGCGGAGACCCAGTACTTC
TRBV5-1	TRBD1	TRBJ1-5	CASSPGDSRNQPQHF	TGCGCCAGCAGCCCGGGGGACAGCCGCAATCAGCCCCAGCATTTT
TRBV30	NA	TRBJ2-7	CAWSPLADYEQYF	TGTGCCTGGAGTCCCCTAGCAGATTACGAGCAGTACTTC
TRBV7-2	NA	TRBJ2-7	CASSLISQAVNYEQYF	TGTGCCAGCAGCTTAATAAGTCAAGCGGTTAACTACGAGCAGTACTTC
TRBV14	NA	TRBJ2-7	CASSQDELSYEQYF	TGTGCCAGCAGCCAAGACGAGTTGAGCTACGAGCAGTACTTC
TRBV11-2	NA	TRBJ1-1	CASSFGGAETEAFF	TGTGCCAGCAGCTTTGGGGGCGCAGAGACTGAAGCTTTCTTT
TRBV27	NA	TRBJ2-1	CASSFFGQGSNSPFF	NA
TRBV30	NA	TRBJ1-1	CAWTLTTTGTEAFF	TGTGCCTGGACTCTGACCACAACGGGGACTGAAGCTTTCTTT
TRBV5-5	NA	TRBJ2-5	CASSLGQGFMETQYF	TGTGCCAGCAGCTTGGGTCAGGGGTTTATGGAGACCCAGTACTTC
TRBV25-1	NA	TRBJ2-7	CASTGGSYEQYF	TGTGCCAGCACCGGGGGATCCTACGAGCAGTACTTC
TRBV11-3	NA	TRBJ2-5	CASSLGGRREETQYF	TGTGCCAGCAGCTTAGGTGGCAGGAGGGAAGAGACCCAGTACTTC
TRBV7-9	NA	TRBJ2-1	CASSFGQDNEQFF	TGTGCCAGCAGCTTTGGGCAGGACAATGAGCAGTTCTTC
TRBV11-2	NA	TRBJ2-1	CASSSVGEQFF	TGTGCCAGCAGTTCAGTTGGTGAGCAGTTCTTC
TRBV7-2	TRBD1	TRBJ2-7	CASSLTGDNYEQYF	TGTGCCAGCAGCTTAACAGGGGATAACTACGAGCAGTACTTC
TRBV6-5	TRBD2	TRBJ2-2	CASSYYGGLASGELFF	TGTGCCAGCAGTTACTATGGGGGACTAGCTAGCGGGGAGCTGTTTTTT
TRBV30	TRBD1	TRBJ1-2	CAWKGAAYLNYGYTF	TGTGCCTGGAAGGGGGCCGCGTATCTCAACTATGGCTACACCTTC
TRBV9	NA	TRBJ2-7	CASSAAPGVLPYEQYF	TGTGCCAGCAGCGCCGCTCCAGGGGTACTCCCGTACGAGCAGTACTTC
TRBV6-5	TRBD1	TRBJ1-2	CASSPAPGQAYGYTF	TGTGCCAGCAGCCCCGCGCCGGGACAGGCCTATGGCTACACCTTC
TRBV27	TRBD1	TRBJ1-4	CASSPRRDRGGKLFF	TGTGCCAGCAGTCCTCGGCGGGACAGGGGCGGAAAACTGTTTTTT
TRBV12-5	NA	TRBJ2-3	CASTAVTDTQYF	TGTGCTAGTACGGCGGTCACAGATACGCAGTATTTT